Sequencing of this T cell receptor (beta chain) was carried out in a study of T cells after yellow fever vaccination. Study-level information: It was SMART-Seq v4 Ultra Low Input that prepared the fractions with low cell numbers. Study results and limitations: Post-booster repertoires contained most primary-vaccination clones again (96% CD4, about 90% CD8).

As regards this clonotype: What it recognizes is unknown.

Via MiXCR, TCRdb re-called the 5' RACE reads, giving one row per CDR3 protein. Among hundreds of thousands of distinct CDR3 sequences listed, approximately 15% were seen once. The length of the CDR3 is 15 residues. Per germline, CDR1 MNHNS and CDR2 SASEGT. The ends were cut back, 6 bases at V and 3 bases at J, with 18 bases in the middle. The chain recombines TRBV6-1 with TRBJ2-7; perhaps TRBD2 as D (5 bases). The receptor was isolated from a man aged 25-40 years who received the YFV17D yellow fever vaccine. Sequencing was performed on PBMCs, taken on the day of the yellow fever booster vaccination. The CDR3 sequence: CASRPGWRASYEQYF. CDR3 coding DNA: TGTGCCAGCAGGCCCGGGTGGCGGGCCAGCTACGAGCAGTACTTC.